One and the same sample provided the 27 T cell receptor beta chains below, sequenced in a study of Ad26.COV2.S vaccination and SARS-CoV-2 variants. Treatment here: about 20 received Ad26.COV2.S at low or high dose, single or two shots; roughly 5 received placebo; per-sample allocation not given. Collection of samples fell on day 63 after the first vaccine or placebo injection. TCRdb's copy holds only in-frame clones and misses some; the assay was immunoSEQ multiplex PCR. The repertoire holds around 380,000 clones, with approximately 86% as singletons. Source: peripheral blood, taken in a trial of Ad26.COV2.S vaccine versus placebo. The receptors were sampled from a person aged 18-60 years who received the Ad26.COV2.S COVID-19 vaccine or a placebo.

The chain recombines TRBV19 with TRBJ2-7; TRBD2 might be the D (6 bases). The CDR3 runs 15 residues. The germline V gene encodes CDR1 LNHDA and CDR2 SQIVND (reference sequence). V dropped 6 bases and J dropped 2 bases, with 17 bases sitting between them. The DNA of the CDR3 is TGTGCCAGTAGCTTACGGTCGGGAGAAACCTACGAGCAGTACTTC. Translation gives CASSLRSGETYEQYF.

The rearrangement links TRBV5-6 to TRBJ1-4; a weak D match, TRBD1 (5 bases). V was shortened by 3 bases and J by 7 bases, with 19 bases between the two germline ends. CDR1 is SGHDT and CDR2 is YYEEEE in the germline V gene. This CDR3 is built from 16 residues. The CDR3 DNA reads as TGTGCCAGCAGCTCATGGACAATGGGGGGAAGTGAAAAACTGTTTTTT. Its translation is CASSSWTMGGSEKLFF.

This chain uses TRBV30 with TRBJ1-2; unclear D gene. Germline CDR1 is GTSNPN and CDR2 is SVGIG (reference sequence). This CDR3 has 15 amino acids. Trimming took 1 base from V and 6 from J, leaving 18 bases between them. Here the CDR3 reads CAWSASLSGQDGYTF. Here the CDR3 DNA reads TGTGCCTGGAGTGCGTCTCTGTCGGGCCAGGATGGCTACACCTTC.

The genes are TRBV6-2 or TRBV6-3 and TRBJ2-5, with 9 bases fitting TRBD1. V lost 2 bases, J lost 5 bases, and 9 bases stayed unmatched. This CDR3 is built from 16 residues. From germline, CDR1 is MNHEY and CDR2 SVGEGT. The CDR3 here is CASSYPKGQGSETQYF. The DNA for the CDR3 is TGTGCCAGCAGTTACCCGAAGGGACAGGGTAGCGAGACCCAGTACTTC.

J is TRBJ1-1 and V is TRBV25-1, with D uncertain. Germline V gene lookup returns CDR1 MGHDK and CDR2 SYGVNS. The CDR3 extends over 13 amino acids. Trimming took off 5 bases at V and 0 bases at J, with 7 bases between the two ends. The CDR3 is CASSKALNTEAFF. As DNA, the CDR3 is TGTGCCAGCAGTAAGGCTTTGAACACTGAAGCTTTCTTT. Full variable domain (rest looked up from reference TRBV25-1 and TRBJ1-1): EADIYQTPRYLVIGTGKKITLECSQTMGHDKMYWYQQDPGMELHLIHYSYGVNSTEKGDLSSESTVSRIRTEHFPLTLESARPSHTSQYLCASSKALNTEAFFGQGTRLTVV.

The chain employs TRBV4-1 and TRBJ2-7, with 8 bases identical to TRBD1. The CDR3 loop spans 18 amino acids. Germline assignment: CDR1 MGHRA and CDR2 YSYEKL. Trimming cost V 0 bases and J 5 bases; bases outside gene matches: 15. The CDR3 here is CASSQDRWTGQGANEQYF. The CDR3 DNA sequence: TGCGCCAGCAGCCAAGATCGGTGGACGGGTCAGGGGGCCAACGAGCAGTACTTC.

The chain uses TRBV10-2 and TRBJ2-1, with TRBD1 matching over 12 bases. Germline V gives CDR1 WSHSY, CDR2 SAAADI. The trim removed 11 bases at V and 8 bases at J, leaving 13 bases unmatched. CDR3 size: 15 residues. In DNA, the CDR3 is TGCGCCGCCACAGTCCCGGGACAGGGGGCCCATGAGCAGTTCTTC. Its protein is CAATVPGQGAHEQFF.

This chain connects TRBV5-6 to TRBJ2-7; D gene uncertain. The germline gives CDR1 SGHDT, CDR2 YYEEEE. The CDR3 length is 14 residues. V lost 4 bases, J lost 2 bases, and 13 bases lay in between. CDR3 in amino acids: CASSPPRAPYEQYF. CDR3 nucleotides: TGTGCCAGCAGCCCTCCCCGAGCCCCCTACGAGCAGTACTTC.

The V gene is TRBV7-8, the J gene TRBJ1-3; D is ambiguous. The CDR3 consists of 15 residues. The germline CDR1 and CDR2 sequences are SGHVS and FQNEAQ. V was shortened by 5 bases and J by 5 bases, with 16 bases between the two germline ends. The chain's CDR3 is CASSQNPGSRNTIYF. For the CDR3, the DNA is TGTGCCAGCAGCCAGAACCCGGGATCTCGAAACACCATATATTTT.

V usage is TRBV15 and J usage is TRBJ1-1; 7 bases line up with TRBD1. The junction had 10 bases not matched to a gene; V was cut back by 0 bases and J by 0 bases. The germline V gene encodes CDR1 LNHNV and CDR2 YYDKDF (reference sequence). This CDR3 has 18 amino acids. This CDR3 is CATSRDLPRGPMNTEAFF. The CDR3, as DNA: TGTGCCACCAGCAGAGATTTACCGAGGGGGCCAATGAACACTGAAGCTTTCTTT.

The rearrangement links TRBV29-1 to TRBJ2-2, with TRBD1 matching 7 bases. This CDR3 has 12 residues. Germline lookup yields CDR1 SQVTM and CDR2 ANQGSEA. J lost 6 bases, V lost 5 bases, and 3 bases had no gene match. CDR3 DNA: TGCAGCGTTAACAGGGGACCCGGGGAGCTGTTTTTT. It encodes CSVNRGPGELFF.

The J gene is TRBJ1-1, the V gene TRBV7-9; maybe TRBD1 (6 bases). The V end was cut by 5 bases, the J end by 2 bases, with 24 bases between. CDR3 length: 18 residues. Germline CDR1 reads SEHNR; CDR2 reads FQNEAQ (reference sequence). CDR3 loop: CASSPVGVFGTPNTEAFF. The DNA of the CDR3 is TGTGCCAGCAGCCCAGTCGGGGTTTTTGGGACACCCAACACTGAAGCTTTCTTT.

This chain connects TRBV5-1 to TRBJ1-1; unclear D gene. There are 13 residues in the CDR3. Trimming took off 1 base at V and 6 bases at J, with 10 bases between the two ends. Germline values: CDR1 SGHRS, CDR2 YFSETQ. CDR3: CASSLYSSAEAFF. CDR3 bases: TGCGCCAGCAGCTTGTACTCCTCGGCTGAAGCTTTCTTT. Filled out from reference TRBV5-1 and TRBJ1-1, the complete variable domain reads KAGVTQTPRYLIKTRGQQVTLSCSPISGHRSVSWYQQTPGQGLQFLFEYFSETQRNKGNFPGRFSGRQFSNSRSEMNVSTLELGDSALYLCASSLYSSAEAFFGQGTRLTVV.

J is TRBJ2-5 and V is TRBV3-1 (or the pseudogene TRBV3-2), with a possible D match to TRBD2 (6 bases). V lost 1 base to trimming and J lost 1 base, with 10 bases between them. CDR1 LGHDT and CDR2 YNNKEL come from the germline V gene (reference sequence). CDR3 length: 15 amino acids. CDR3 region: CASSQGDSSQETQYF. The DNA for the CDR3 is TGTGCCAGCAGCCAAGGGGACTCGAGCCAAGAGACCCAGTACTTC.

The rearrangement joins TRBV5-1 to TRBJ1-5, with 8 nucleotides matching TRBD1. V shed 5 bases, J shed 7 bases, and the junction held 14 bases outside the gene matches. The CDR3 contains 16 residues. The germline CDR1 and CDR2 sequences are SGHRS and YFSETQ. The CDR3 coding sequence is TGCGCCAGCAGAACCCACCCGACAGGGGTGGGCCAGCCCCAGCATTTT. Its translation is CASRTHPTGVGQPQHF. The entire variable domain, with the rest obtained from reference TRBV5-1 and TRBJ1-5, is as follows: KAGVTQTPRYLIKTRGQQVTLSCSPISGHRSVSWYQQTPGQGLQFLFEYFSETQRNKGNFPGRFSGRQFSNSRSEMNVSTLELGDSALYLCASRTHPTGVGQPQHFGDGTRLSIL.

This clone was observed once. The rearrangement joins TRBV19 to TRBJ2-3, with 9 bases fitting TRBD1. The CDR3 length is 15 residues. Germline V gene lookup returns CDR1 LNHDA and CDR2 SQIVND (reference sequence). V was clipped by 5 bases and J by 1 base; unmatched bases: 4. The CDR3 DNA is TGTGCCAGTAGTGTGACAGGGGGAGGCACAGATACGCAGTATTTT. As protein: CASSVTGGGTDTQYF. Drawing the rest from reference TRBV19 and TRBJ2-3, the complete variable domain is DGGITQSPKYLFRKEGQNVTLSCEQNLNHDAMYWYRQDPGQGLRLIYYSQIVNDFQKGDIAEGYSVSREKKESFPLTVTSAQKNPTAFYLCASSVTGGGTDTQYFGPGTRLTVL.

J is TRBJ1-1 and V is TRBV18; TRBD1 agrees at 7 bases. This CDR3 region has 13 residues. Germline CDR1 is KGHSH and CDR2 is LQKENI. The V and J ends lost 4 bases and 7 bases, in that order; junction bases with no gene match: 6. The CDR3 loop reads CASSLGQAHEAFF. The CDR3 nucleotides read TGTGCCAGCTCACTTGGACAGGCCCATGAAGCTTTCTTT.

This clone was seen only a few times. The chain links TRBV7-8 to TRBJ1-1, with 8 bases aligning to TRBD1. V was pared by 3 bases and J by 5 bases, with 2 bases of the junction left unmatched. CDR3 length: 13 amino acids. Germline V CDR1 and CDR2: SGHVS, FQNEAQ. The DNA of the CDR3 is TGTGCCAGCAGCTTCAGGGGGCGAACTGAAGCTTTCTTT. Translating gives CASSFRGRTEAFF.

This clone was counted once. J is TRBJ1-4 and V is TRBV6-2 or TRBV6-3; D might be TRBD1 (5 bases). The germline V and J ends were trimmed by 2 bases and 8 bases, with 12 bases remaining between them. The CDR3 extends over 14 amino acids. CDR1 is MNHEY and CDR2 is SVGEGT in the germline V gene. Here the CDR3 reads CASSYPGAYEKLFF. CDR3 nucleotide sequence: TGTGCCAGCAGTTACCCCGGGGCTTACGAAAAACTGTTTTTT.

This chain uses TRBV19 with TRBJ2-7; D is ambiguous. Trimming took 3 bases from V and 1 from J, leaving 10 bases between them. The CDR3 is made up of 14 amino acids. Per the germline V gene, CDR1 is LNHDA and CDR2 is SQIVND (reference sequence). This CDR3 reads CASSIGRQSYEQYF. In DNA, the CDR3 is TGTGCCAGTAGTATTGGTCGACAATCCTACGAGCAGTACTTC.

This rearrangement joins TRBV5-8 to TRBJ1-1; no clear D. The germline gives CDR1 SGHTS, CDR2 YDEGEE. This CDR3 spans 15 amino acids. V gave up 3 bases and J gave up 0 bases, with 12 bases separating them. CDR3 region: CASSWRKTVNTEAFF. CDR3 nucleotide sequence: TGTGCCAGCAGCTGGAGAAAAACGGTGAACACTGAAGCTTTCTTT. Variable domain in full (rest from reference TRBV5-8 and TRBJ1-1): EAGVTQSPTHLIKTRGQQATLRCSPISGHTSVYWYQQALGLGLQFLLWYDEGEERNRGNFPPRFSGRQFPNYSSELNVNALELEDSALYLCASSWRKTVNTEAFFGQGTRLTVV.

This chain links TRBV10-3 with TRBJ2-1; D ambiguous. The CDR3 extends over 13 amino acids. V dropped 3 bases and J dropped 5 bases, with 8 bases sitting between them. Per germline, CDR1 ENHRY and CDR2 SYGVKD. CDR3 sequence: CAISESLNNEQFF. The CDR3 DNA reads TGTGCCATCAGTGAATCCCTAAACAATGAGCAGTTCTTC.

This clone was counted once. The chain is built from TRBV6-5 and TRBJ1-6; D not resolved. The ends were cut back, 7 bases at V and 0 bases at J, with 10 bases in the middle. CDR1 is MNHEY, CDR2 SVGAGI, per germline. There are 15 residues in the CDR3. As DNA, the CDR3 is TGTGCCAGCAACGACCGTGACTCCTATAATTCACCCCTCCACTTT. It codes for CASNDRDSYNSPLHF.

This rearrangement joins TRBV5-1 to TRBJ1-1; TRBD1 is a possible D gene (6 bases). CDR3 size: 15 residues. Between the trimmed V and J ends, which lost 0 bases and 8 bases, there was a span of 17 bases. The germline V gene has CDR1 SGHRS and CDR2 YFSETQ. The CDR3 coding sequence is TGCGCCAGCAGCTTGGCGCCCGGGACAATAGGCGAAGCTTTCTTT. It codes for CASSLAPGTIGEAFF.

This clone turned up a few times. CDR3 region: CASSQDLDHEQYF. CDR3 sequence (DNA): TGTGCCAGCAGCCAAGATCTAGACCACGAGCAGTACTTC. The rearrangement links TRBV14 to TRBJ2-7; D gene ambiguous. There are 13 residues in the CDR3. From germline, CDR1 is SGHDN and CDR2 FVKESK. V was clipped by 0 bases and J by 5 bases, with 8 bases between them. Together with reference TRBV14 and TRBJ2-7, the CDR3 gives the full variable domain: EAGVTQFPSHSVIEKGQTVTLRCDPISGHDNLYWYRRVMGKEIKFLLHFVKESKQDESGMPNNRFLAERTGGTYSTLKVQPAELEDSGVYFCASSQDLDHEQYFGPGTRLTVT.

Notes on this clone: A much more abundant neighbour one base away suggests this may be a read error. The chain joins TRBV7-9 to TRBJ2-7; possible D gene TRBD1, 5 bases. Per germline, CDR1 SEHNR and CDR2 FQNEAQ (reference sequence). CDR3 length equals 12 residues. Trimming took off 3 bases at V and 3 bases at J, with 6 bases between the two ends. The CDR3 sequence is CASSFDSYEQYF. DNA of the CDR3: TGTGCCAGCAGCTTTGACAGCTACGAGCAGTACTTC.

As regards this clone: An end of the junction does not agree with germline; a read error may underlie this. Distinct nucleotide sequences in the sample also encode this CDR3. This rearrangement joins TRBV6-5 to TRBJ1-2; D gene uncertain. The CDR3 is 13 residues long. Germline-derived CDR1 and CDR2 are MNHEY and SVGAGI. CDR3 sequence: CASSRGRYYGYTF. Here the CDR3 DNA reads TGTGCCAGCAGTCGCGGACGATACTATGGCTACACCTTT.